The 28 T cell receptor beta chains in this list originate from one sample, sequenced in a study of blood T cell repertoires in COVID-19. The data were produced by immunoSEQ multiplex PCR, yet TCRdb's version contains in-frame clones alone and is incomplete. The sample lists roughly 77,000 clones, 70% to 85% occurring once. Sequencing used peripheral blood. Source of these receptors: a man aged 60-69 years with active or convalescent COVID-19.

The chain uses TRBV3-1 (or the pseudogene TRBV3-2) and TRBJ2-5; no reliable D call. The germline gives CDR1 LGHDT, CDR2 YNNKEL (reference sequence). V was trimmed by 4 bases and J by 3 bases, leaving 12 bases between them. This CDR3 comprises 14 residues. CDR3 sequence (DNA): TGTGCCAGCAGCCCGAAAGGAGTCGAAGAGACCCAGTACTTC. It encodes CASSPKGVEETQYF.

This rearrangement joins TRBV4-2 to TRBJ1-2; TRBD1 agrees at 9 bases. Germline assignment: CDR1 LGHNA and CDR2 YNFKEQ. CDR3 length: 16 amino acids. V gave up 1 base and J gave up 7 bases; unmatched junction bases: 10. In DNA form, the CDR3 reads TGTGCCAGCAGCCAAGGGGACAGGGCTAGGGGAGGTGGCTACACCTTC. Translated: CASSQGDRARGGGYTF.

The rearrangement joins TRBV5-1 to TRBJ1-3; D remains unclear. Germline V gives CDR1 SGHRS, CDR2 YFSETQ. The CDR3 runs to 15 residues. Trimming stripped 3 bases from V and 3 bases from J, with 13 bases between. The CDR3 DNA is TGCGCCAGCAGCTACTCGACTTTAAATGGAAACACCATATATTTT. This encodes CASSYSTLNGNTIYF. Supplemented by reference TRBV5-1 and TRBJ1-3, the full variable domain reads KAGVTQTPRYLIKTRGQQVTLSCSPISGHRSVSWYQQTPGQGLQFLFEYFSETQRNKGNFPGRFSGRQFSNSRSEMNVSTLELGDSALYLCASSYSTLNGNTIYFGEGSWLTVV.

The CDR3 region has the DNA TGTGCCAGCAGCCAAGCGACAGCTGGCTACACCTTC. It yields the protein CASSQATAGYTF. J is TRBJ1-2 and V is TRBV3-1 (or the pseudogene TRBV3-2); D may be TRBD1 (5 bases). The CDR3 runs to 12 residues. V was cut by 1 base and J by 7 bases, with 7 bases left in between. Germline CDR1 LGHDT, CDR2 YNNKEL (reference sequence).

The CDR3 here is CASSPGLAGAHTQYF. CDR3 nucleotides: TGTGCCAGCAGCCCCGGACTAGCGGGGGCTCATACGCAGTATTTT. The genes are TRBV6-2 or TRBV6-3 and TRBJ2-3, with TRBD2 matching over 13 bases. Losses at the gene ends were 6 bases for V and 7 bases for J; bases not matched to a gene: 7. The CDR3 sequence is 15 residues long. CDR1 is MNHEY and CDR2 is SVGEGT in the germline V gene.

The chain uses TRBV4-3 and TRBJ2-1; 13 positions agree with TRBD2. Per the germline V gene, CDR1 is LGHNA and CDR2 is YSLEER. The CDR3 has 17 amino acids. V shed 3 bases and J 10 bases; nucleotides not matched to a gene: 12. The DNA for the CDR3 is TGCGCCAGCAGCCAGGACTGGACTAGCGGGGGTTCTCGGGAGCAGTTCTTC. This encodes CASSQDWTSGGSREQFF.

This clone was recorded a few times. This chain connects TRBV5-8 to TRBJ2-3; D is perhaps TRBD2 (5 bases). V gave up 2 bases and J gave up 5 bases, with 12 bases separating them. Germline V gene lookup returns CDR1 SGHTS and CDR2 YDEGEE. The CDR3 runs 14 residues. The CDR3, as DNA: TGTGCCAGCAGCTTACGGGGTCGATTAGATACGCAGTATTTT. This gives the protein CASSLRGRLDTQYF.

V is TRBV4-1 and J is TRBJ2-5; 9 positions match TRBD1. Trimming at V came to 0 bases and at J to 5 bases, leaving 7 bases not matched to a gene. CDR3 size: 16 residues. Germline lookup yields CDR1 MGHRA and CDR2 YSYEKL. In DNA form, the CDR3 reads TGCGCCAGCAGCCAAGATCCGGGACAGGGAAGGGAGACCCAGTACTTC. Its protein is CASSQDPGQGRETQYF.

This clone was seen repeatedly, ten times or more. The V call is TRBV9, the J call TRBJ2-1; 8 nucleotides match TRBD1. Trimming cost V 0 bases and J 7 bases; bases outside gene matches: 12. CDR1 SGDLS and CDR2 YYNGEE come from the germline V gene. The CDR3 runs 17 residues. CDR3 protein: CASSVAFSGGGLNEQFF. Written as DNA, the CDR3 is TGTGCCAGCAGCGTAGCGTTTTCAGGGGGCGGTTTGAATGAGCAGTTCTTC.

This rearrangement joins TRBV5-1 to TRBJ2-7; D not certain. With 0 bases removed from V and 3 bases from J, the gap between germline ends came to 4 bases. Germline-derived CDR1 and CDR2 are SGHRS and YFSETQ. The CDR3 spans 12 residues. The CDR3 is CASSLDFYEQYF. CDR3 DNA sequence: TGCGCCAGCAGCTTGGACTTCTACGAGCAGTACTTC.

The J gene is TRBJ2-5, the V gene TRBV6-1, with 7 bases matching TRBD2. This CDR3 contains 15 residues. V shed 1 base and J 5 bases; nucleotides not matched to a gene: 7. CDR1 is MNHNS, CDR2 SASEGT, per germline. The CDR3 DNA reads TGTGCCAGCAGTGAAGGGGGCCTAGCGGCGGAGACCCAGTACTTC. Its protein is CASSEGGLAAETQYF.

This rearrangement joins TRBV7-2 to TRBJ2-1, with a tentative D call TRBD1 (6 bases). Trimming took 5 bases from V and 4 from J, leaving 12 bases between them. From germline, CDR1 is SGHTA and CDR2 FQGNSA. The CDR3 spans 14 residues. This CDR3 reads CASSRRDTYNEQFF. CDR3 coding DNA: TGTGCCAGCAGCCGCCGGGACACATACAATGAGCAGTTCTTC.

CDR3 region: CASSLGGSGYEQYF. The CDR3 DNA follows: TGCGCCAGCAGCTTGGGGGGAAGCGGCTACGAGCAGTACTTC. V gene TRBV5-1 combines with J gene TRBJ2-7, with a weak D call TRBD2 (5 bases). There are 14 residues in the CDR3. The germline V gene encodes CDR1 SGHRS and CDR2 YFSETQ. V lost 0 bases and J 3 bases, leaving 10 bases between the germline ends.

The V call is TRBV5-1, the J call TRBJ2-1, with TRBD1 matching 9 bases. The germline V gene encodes CDR1 SGHRS and CDR2 YFSETQ. This CDR3 has 17 residues. V shed 3 bases, J shed 6 bases, and the junction held 13 bases outside the gene matches. The CDR3 region is CASSSYPPGQGGNEQFF. For the CDR3, the DNA is TGCGCCAGCAGCTCCTATCCTCCGGGACAGGGTGGCAATGAGCAGTTCTTC.

The CDR3 loop is CASSPTGTAYGYTF. DNA of the CDR3: TGTGCCAGCAGCCCGACCGGGACAGCTTATGGCTACACCTTC. V gene TRBV3-1 (or the pseudogene TRBV3-2) combines with J gene TRBJ1-2, with 7 bases fitting TRBD1. The ends lost 4 bases at V and 5 bases at J; junction bases unmatched: 7. The CDR3 is made up of 14 amino acids. Germline CDR1 LGHDT, CDR2 YNNKEL (reference sequence).

This sequence joins TRBV19 and TRBJ1-6; 8 nucleotides line up with TRBD1. The trim removed 2 bases at V and 7 bases at J, leaving 4 bases unmatched. The CDR3 runs 15 residues. Germline V gene lookup returns CDR1 LNHDA and CDR2 SQIVND (reference sequence). The CDR3 DNA reads TGTGCCAGTAGTATACGGACAGGGATGAATTCACCCCTCCACTTT. Protein sequence: CASSIRTGMNSPLHF.

The V gene is TRBV10-3, the J gene TRBJ1-2; 7 positions match TRBD1. CDR1 is ENHRY, CDR2 SYGVKD, per germline. There are 14 residues in the CDR3. Trimming at V came to 0 bases and at J to 6 bases, leaving 4 bases not matched to a gene. In DNA, the CDR3 is TGTGCCATCAGTGAGTCAATAGGGGGCGATGGCTACACCTTC. The encoded protein is CAISESIGGDGYTF.

As to this clone: This sample also contains other DNA sequences that code for the same CDR3. The genes are TRBV24-1 and TRBJ1-5; D perhaps matches TRBD1 (5 bases). Trimming shortened V by 3 bases and J by 3 bases, and 11 bases separated the two germline ends. CDR1 is KGHDR and CDR2 is SFDVKD in the germline V gene. This CDR3 is 15 amino acids long. In DNA, the CDR3 is TGTGCCACCAGTGATGGTCAGGGCGTCAATCAGCCCCAGCATTTT. It specifies CATSDGQGVNQPQHF.

The chain uses TRBV5-4 and TRBJ2-7, with D perhaps matching TRBD1 (6 bases). Germline V lookup: CDR1 SGHNT, CDR2 YYREEE (reference sequence). Trimming shortened V by 4 bases and J by 5 bases, and 13 bases separated the two germline ends. The length of the CDR3 is 13 residues. CDR3 in DNA: TGTGCCAGCAGCGGACACAGGGACAACGAGCAGTACTTC. Its translation is CASSGHRDNEQYF.

The V gene is TRBV6-5, the J gene TRBJ2-3; a weak D match, TRBD2 (6 bases). V was cut by 0 bases and J by 7 bases, with 14 bases left in between. Germline CDR1 MNHEY, CDR2 SVGAGI. The CDR3 is 15 residues long. The CDR3 sequence: CASSYSYGTSNTQYF. CDR3 DNA sequence: TGTGCCAGCAGTTACTCTTATGGCACTAGCAATACGCAGTATTTT.

V gene TRBV6-5 combines with J gene TRBJ1-1; D remains ambiguous. Trimming removed 7 bases from V and 4 bases from J, with 13 bases in between. Germline CDR1 reads MNHEY; CDR2 reads SVGAGI. CDR3 length: 13 amino acids. Here the CDR3 reads CASMSEAFTEAFF. The CDR3 bases are TGTGCCAGCATGAGCGAGGCGTTCACTGAAGCTTTCTTT.

The gene calls are TRBV7-6 and TRBJ2-1; 8 bases line up with TRBD1. J gave up 7 bases and V 3 bases, and 14 bases lay outside the gene matches. The CDR3 runs to 17 residues. Germline values: CDR1 SGHVS, CDR2 FNYEAQ. The CDR3 bases are TGTGCCAGCAGCTTCAACCCCCGGAGACAGGGGATGAATGAGCAGTTCTTC. Protein: CASSFNPRRQGMNEQFF.

V and J are TRBV4-2 and TRBJ2-3; 8 bases are shared with TRBD2. CDR3 length: 15 residues. Germline lookup yields CDR1 LGHNA and CDR2 YNFKEQ. V shed 3 bases, J shed 1 base, and the junction held 3 bases outside the gene matches. The CDR3 loop is CASSHQAGGTDTQYF. The CDR3 DNA reads TGTGCCAGCAGCCACCAAGCGGGGGGCACAGATACGCAGTATTTT.

The chain has TRBV7-9 and TRBJ2-1; 10 bases agree with TRBD2. V was pared by 5 bases and J by 6 bases, with 22 bases of the junction left unmatched. Germline CDR1 and CDR2: SEHNR and FQNEAQ (reference sequence). This CDR3 spans 20 amino acids. The CDR3: CASSRERGGSLASIRNEQFF. CDR3 coding DNA: TGTGCCAGCAGCCGGGAGCGGGGGGGGAGCCTGGCGTCAATACGCAATGAGCAGTTCTTC. The whole variable domain, filled in from reference TRBV7-9 and TRBJ2-1, reads DTGVSQNPRHKITKRGQNVTFRCDPISEHNRLYWYRQTLGQGPEFLTYFQNEAQLEKSRLLSDRFSAERPKGSFSTLEIQRTEQGDSAMYLCASSRERGGSLASIRNEQFFGPGTRLTVL.

The rearrangement links TRBV6-5 to TRBJ1-1, with a tentative D call TRBD1 (5 bases). Germline CDR1 and CDR2: MNHEY and SVGAGI. The CDR3 spans 11 residues. Trimming stripped 7 bases from V and 3 bases from J, with 6 bases between. The CDR3 protein is CASTGDTEAFF. As DNA, the CDR3 is TGTGCCAGCACGGGGGACACTGAAGCTTTCTTT.

V usage is TRBV11-2 and J usage is TRBJ2-3; the match to TRBD2 covers 8 bases. The CDR3 has 15 residues. Germline V gene data show CDR1 as SGHAT and CDR2 as FQNNGV. Losses at the gene ends were 3 bases for V and 4 bases for J; bases not matched to a gene: 6. CDR3 nucleotides: TGTGCCAGCAGCTTGGTCGGGGGGGCCCCAGATACGCAGTATTTT. Translation gives CASSLVGGAPDTQYF.

The chain employs TRBV29-1 and TRBJ1-3; D is perhaps TRBD1 (6 bases). The germline V and J ends were trimmed by 4 bases and 2 bases, with 15 bases remaining between them. From germline, CDR1 is SQVTM and CDR2 ANQGSEA. This CDR3 region has 15 residues. CDR3 region: CSVVWVGDTGNTIYF. In DNA, the CDR3 is TGCAGCGTTGTCTGGGTTGGGGACACTGGAAACACCATATATTTT.

V gene TRBV5-6 combines with J gene TRBJ2-1; a weak D match, TRBD1 (5 bases). Germline loops: CDR1 SGHDT, CDR2 YYEEEE. V was shortened by 4 bases and J by 3 bases, with 11 bases between the two germline ends. The CDR3 is made up of 14 amino acids. CDR3 sequence reads: CASSTTGDYNEQFF. The CDR3 nucleotides are TGTGCCAGCAGCACAACAGGAGACTACAATGAGCAGTTCTTC.